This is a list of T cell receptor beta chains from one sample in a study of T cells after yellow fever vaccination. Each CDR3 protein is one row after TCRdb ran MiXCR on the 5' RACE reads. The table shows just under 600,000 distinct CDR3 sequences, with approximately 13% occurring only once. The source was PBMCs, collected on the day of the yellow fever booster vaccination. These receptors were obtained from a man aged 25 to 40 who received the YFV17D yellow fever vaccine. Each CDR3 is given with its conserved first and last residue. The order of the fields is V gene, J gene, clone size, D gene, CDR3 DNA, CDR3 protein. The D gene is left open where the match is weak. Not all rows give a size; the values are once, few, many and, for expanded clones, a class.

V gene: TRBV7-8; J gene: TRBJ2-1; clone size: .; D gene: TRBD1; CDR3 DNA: TGTGCCAGCAGCTTAAGAGGGACAGGGATCAACAATGAGCAGTTCTTC; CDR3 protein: CASSLRGTGINNEQFF
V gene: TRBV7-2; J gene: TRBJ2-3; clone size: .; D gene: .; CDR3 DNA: TGTGCCAGCAGCTTAGGGCTAGCGAGGGGAGGAGATACGCAGTATTTT; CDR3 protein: CASSLGLARGGDTQYF
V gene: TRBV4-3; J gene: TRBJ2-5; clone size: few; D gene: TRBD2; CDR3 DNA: TGCGCCAGCAGCCAAGAGGGTCTACTAGCGGGAGCGGGGTCTGGGGAGACCCAGTACTTC; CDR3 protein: CASSQEGLLAGAGSGETQYF
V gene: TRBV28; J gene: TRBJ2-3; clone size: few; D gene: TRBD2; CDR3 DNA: TGTGCCAGCAGCCTAACTAGCGGGAGACCCTCTAGCACAGATACGCAGTATTTT; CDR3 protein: CASSLTSGRPSSTDTQYF
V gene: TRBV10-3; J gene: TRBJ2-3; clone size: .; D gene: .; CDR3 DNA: TGTGCCATCAGGCCAGCGGGTAACAGTTTCACAGATACGCAGTATTTT; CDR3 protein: CAIRPAGNSFTDTQYF
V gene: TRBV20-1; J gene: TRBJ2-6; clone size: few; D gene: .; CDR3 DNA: TGCAGTGCTCCCGGCTCGAGCTCTGGGGCCAACGTCCTGACTTTC; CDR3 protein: CSAPGSSSGANVLTF
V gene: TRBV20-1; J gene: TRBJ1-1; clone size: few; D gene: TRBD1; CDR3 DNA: TGCAGTGCTCCGAGACAGGGAACTCCTCAAGCTTTCTTT; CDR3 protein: CSAPRQGTPQAFF
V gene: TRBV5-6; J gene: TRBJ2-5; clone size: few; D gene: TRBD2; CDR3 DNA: TGTGCCAGCAGCTTGAGGCCTAGCGGGAGATATTACCAAGAGACCCAGTACTTC; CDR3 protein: CASSLRPSGRYYQETQYF
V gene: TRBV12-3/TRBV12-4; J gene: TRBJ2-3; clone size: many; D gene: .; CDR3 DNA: TGTGCCAGCAGTCTACGGGACGCAAGTACGCAGTATTTT; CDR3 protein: CASSLRDASTQYF
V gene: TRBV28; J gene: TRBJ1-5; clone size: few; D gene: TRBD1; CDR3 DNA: TGTGCCAGCAACAACGACAGGGCGCTCGGCAATCAGCCCCAGCATTTT; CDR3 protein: CASNNDRALGNQPQHF
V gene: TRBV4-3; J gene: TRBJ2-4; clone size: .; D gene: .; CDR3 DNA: TGCGCCAGCAGCCGCGGACGGATCGGGATTCAGTACTTC; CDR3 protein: CASSRGRIGIQYF
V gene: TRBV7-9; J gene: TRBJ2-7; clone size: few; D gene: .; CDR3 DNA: TGTGCCAGCAGCCTCGGGGCAGCCCGGGAGCAGTACTTC; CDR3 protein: CASSLGAAREQYF
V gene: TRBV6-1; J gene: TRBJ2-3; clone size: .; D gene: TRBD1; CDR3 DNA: TGTGCCAGCAGTGATCGACAGGGGTCGGGCACAGATACGCAGTATTTT; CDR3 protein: CASSDRQGSGTDTQYF
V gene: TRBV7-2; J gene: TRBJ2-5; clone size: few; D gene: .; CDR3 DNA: TGTGCCAGCAGCTCCTCCATCCAGGATCCGGGAGTGTGGTACTTC; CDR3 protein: CASSSSIQDPGVWYF
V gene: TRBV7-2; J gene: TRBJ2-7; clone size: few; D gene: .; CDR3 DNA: TGTGCCAGCAGCTTAAAGGGCAGCTCCTACGAGCAGTACTTC; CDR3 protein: CASSLKGSSYEQYF
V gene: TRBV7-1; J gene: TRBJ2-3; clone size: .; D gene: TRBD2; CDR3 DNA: TGTGCCAGCAGCTCCCAACGGGCTAAGGTTTTCGCCGGGACTAGAAGGTTAGATACGCAGTATTTT; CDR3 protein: CASSSQRAKVFAGTRRLDTQYF
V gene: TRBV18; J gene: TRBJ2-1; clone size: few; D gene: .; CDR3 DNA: TGTGCCAGCTCACCATGGATGGAGGGCGGTGAGCAGTTCTTC; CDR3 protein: CASSPWMEGGEQFF
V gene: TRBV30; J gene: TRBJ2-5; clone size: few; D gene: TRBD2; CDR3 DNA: TGTGCCTGGAGTGTACTAGGGCCCCCGGGGGGGGAGACCCAGTACTTC; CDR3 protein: CAWSVLGPPGGETQYF
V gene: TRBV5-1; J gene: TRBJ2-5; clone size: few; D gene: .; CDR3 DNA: TGCGCCAGCAGCTTGGGGGCCAGTAACCAAGAGACCCAGTACTTC; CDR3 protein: CASSLGASNQETQYF
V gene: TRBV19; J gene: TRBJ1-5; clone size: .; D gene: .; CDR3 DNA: TGTGCCAGTAGTACGGGACGGAACCTCAATCAGCCCCAGCATTTT; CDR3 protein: CASSTGRNLNQPQHF
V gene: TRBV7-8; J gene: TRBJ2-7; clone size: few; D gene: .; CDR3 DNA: TGTGCCAGCAGCTATTTAATAGACCCCGCCTACGAGCAGTACTTC; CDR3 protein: CASSYLIDPAYEQYF
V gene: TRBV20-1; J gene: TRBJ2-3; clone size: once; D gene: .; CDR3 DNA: TGCAGTGCTAGAGATCCAGGCAGGTCAACCACAGATACGCAGTATTTT; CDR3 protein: CSARDPGRSTTDTQYF
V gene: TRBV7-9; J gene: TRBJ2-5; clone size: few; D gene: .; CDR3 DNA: TGTGCCAGCAGCCCGCAGGGGCTCGGAGAGACCCAGTACTTC; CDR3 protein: CASSPQGLGETQYF
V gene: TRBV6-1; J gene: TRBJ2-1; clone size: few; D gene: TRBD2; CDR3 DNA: TGTGCCAGCAGTCATCTAGCGGGAGGTTTGAATGAGCAGTTCTTC; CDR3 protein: CASSHLAGGLNEQFF
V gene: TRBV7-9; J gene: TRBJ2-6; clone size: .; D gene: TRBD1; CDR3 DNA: TGTGCCAGCAGCCACCGACAGGGTGCCGGGGCCAACGTCCTGACTTTC; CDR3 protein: CASSHRQGAGANVLTF
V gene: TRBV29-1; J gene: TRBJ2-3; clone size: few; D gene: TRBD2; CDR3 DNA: TGCAGCGTTGAGGGTACTAGCGGGAGGGCTGCAGATACGCAGTATTTT; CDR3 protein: CSVEGTSGRAADTQYF
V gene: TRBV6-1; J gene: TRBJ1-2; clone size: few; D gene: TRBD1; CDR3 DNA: TGTGCCAGCAGAAAGGGACAGATAAACTATGGCTACACCTTC; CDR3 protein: CASRKGQINYGYTF
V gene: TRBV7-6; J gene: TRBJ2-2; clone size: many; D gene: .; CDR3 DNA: TGTGCCAGCAGGGATTCCCCCGGGGAGCTGTTTTTT; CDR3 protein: CASRDSPGELFF
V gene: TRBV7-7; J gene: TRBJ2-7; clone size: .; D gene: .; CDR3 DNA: TGTGCCAGCAGCCCAGGGGGGATAGGGGGATACGAGCAGTACTTC; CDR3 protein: CASSPGGIGGYEQYF
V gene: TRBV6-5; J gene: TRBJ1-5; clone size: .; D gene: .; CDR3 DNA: TGTGCCAGCAGTTACCCATGGCGGGGGTGCTGTCAGCCCCAGCATTTT; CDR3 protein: CASSYPWRGCCQPQHF
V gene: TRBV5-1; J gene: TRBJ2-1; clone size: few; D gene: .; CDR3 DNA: TGCGCCACAAATCAGGGTAGGGGAGTTGAGCAGTTCTTC; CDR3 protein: CATNQGRGVEQFF
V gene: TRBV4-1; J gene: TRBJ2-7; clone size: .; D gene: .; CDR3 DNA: TGCGCCAGCAGCCAACAGGCCGAGATGGCCTACGAGCAGTACTTC; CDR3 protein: CASSQQAEMAYEQYF
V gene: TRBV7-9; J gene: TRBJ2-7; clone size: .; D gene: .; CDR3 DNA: TGTGCCAGCAGCCCCTCGGAGCTTCTCGAGCAGTACTTC; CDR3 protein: CASSPSELLEQYF
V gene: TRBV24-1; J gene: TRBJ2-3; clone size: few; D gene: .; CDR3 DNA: TGTGCCACCAGTGATGTGACCACAGATACGCAGTATTTT; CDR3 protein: CATSDVTTDTQYF
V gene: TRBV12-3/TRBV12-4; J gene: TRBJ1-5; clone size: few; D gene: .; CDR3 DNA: TGTGCCAGCAGTTTCAACGGGGGAAATCAGCCCCAGCATTTT; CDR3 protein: CASSFNGGNQPQHF
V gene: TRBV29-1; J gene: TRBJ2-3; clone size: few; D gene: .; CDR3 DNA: TGCAGCGTTGGGGAAGATACGCAGTATTTT; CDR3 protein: CSVGEDTQYF
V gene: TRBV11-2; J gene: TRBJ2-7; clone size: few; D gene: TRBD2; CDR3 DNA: TGTGCCAGCAGCTTAGTGTATTCTAGCGGGAGTACGTATTACGAGCAGTACTTC; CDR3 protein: CASSLVYSSGSTYYEQYF
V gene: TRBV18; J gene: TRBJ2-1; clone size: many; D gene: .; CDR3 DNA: TGTGCCAGCTCAGGGTCCGGGACTCAACGGGAGGAGCAGTTCTTC; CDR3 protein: CASSGSGTQREEQFF
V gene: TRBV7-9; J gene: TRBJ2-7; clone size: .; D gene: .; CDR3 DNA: TGTGCCAGCAGCTTTTCTGGGCCGGGCGAGCAGTACTTC; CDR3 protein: CASSFSGPGEQYF
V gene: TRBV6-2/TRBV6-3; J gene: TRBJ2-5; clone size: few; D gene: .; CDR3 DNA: TGTGCCAGCAGTCTCGAGGACCAAGAGACCCAGTACTTC; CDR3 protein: CASSLEDQETQYF
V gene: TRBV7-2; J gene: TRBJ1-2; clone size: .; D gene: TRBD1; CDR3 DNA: TGTGCCAGCAGCTGGGACAGGGAAGGAGGCTACACCTTC; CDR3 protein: CASSWDREGGYTF
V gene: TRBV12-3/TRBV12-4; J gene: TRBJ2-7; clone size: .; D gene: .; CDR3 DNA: TGTGCCAGCAGCCCCACAGGGCGCTCCTACGAGCAGTACTTC; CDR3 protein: CASSPTGRSYEQYF
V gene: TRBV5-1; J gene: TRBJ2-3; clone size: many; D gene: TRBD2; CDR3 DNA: TGCGCCAGCAGCTCCCAGACTAGCTCAGATACGCAGTATTTT; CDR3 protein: CASSSQTSSDTQYF
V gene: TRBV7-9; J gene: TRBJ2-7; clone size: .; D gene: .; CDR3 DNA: TGTGCCAGCAGCTTAGCGATAGGGCCCCGAGACGAGCAGTACTTC; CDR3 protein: CASSLAIGPRDEQYF
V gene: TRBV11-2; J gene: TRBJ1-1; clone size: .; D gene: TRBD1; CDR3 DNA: TGTGCCAGCAGCTACGGGACAGGGGCTCAAGCTTTCTTT; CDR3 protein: CASSYGTGAQAFF
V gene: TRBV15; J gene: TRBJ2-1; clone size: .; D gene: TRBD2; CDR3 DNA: TGTGCCACCAGCAGAGATCGGGGAAAGACTAGCGGGAGGGCGGGGGATTACTACAATGAGCAGTTCTTC; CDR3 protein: CATSRDRGKTSGRAGDYYNEQFF
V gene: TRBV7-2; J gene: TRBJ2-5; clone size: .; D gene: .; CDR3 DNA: TGTGCCAGCGCCCGGGCGGAGACCCAGTACTTC; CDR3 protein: CASARAETQYF
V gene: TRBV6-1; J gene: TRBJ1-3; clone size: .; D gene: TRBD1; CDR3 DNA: TGTGCCAGCAGGCGACAGGGAACTGGAAACACCATATATTTT; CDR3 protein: CASRRQGTGNTIYF
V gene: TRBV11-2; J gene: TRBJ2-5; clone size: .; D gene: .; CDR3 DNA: TGTGCCAGCAGCTTAGCGGAGGGTGTGAAGACCCAGTACTTC; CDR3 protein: CASSLAEGVKTQYF
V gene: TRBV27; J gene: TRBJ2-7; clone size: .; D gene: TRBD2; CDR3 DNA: TGTGCCAGCAGTTTACTATTCGGGGGAGGGCCTCCCGAGCAGTACTTC; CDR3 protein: CASSLLFGGGPPEQYF
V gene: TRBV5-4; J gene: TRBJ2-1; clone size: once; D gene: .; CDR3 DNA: TGTGCCAGCAGCTTGGATGGGGGGAATCGTAATGAGCAGTTCTTC; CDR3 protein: CASSLDGGNRNEQFF
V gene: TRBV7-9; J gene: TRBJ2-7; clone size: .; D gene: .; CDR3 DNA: TGTGCCAGCAGCTTCTCGAGTATCGAGCAGTACTTC; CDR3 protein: CASSFSSIEQYF
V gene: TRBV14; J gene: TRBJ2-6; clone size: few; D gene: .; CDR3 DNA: TGTGCCAGCAGCCCCTTCTCTAGTGGGGCCAACGTCCTGACTTTC; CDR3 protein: CASSPFSSGANVLTF